This T cell receptor beta chain was found in a study of blood T cell repertoires in COVID-19 (TCRdb year 2020). Turning to the overall study: Samples from collaborators originated in the United States, Italy and Spain and spanned both the acute and convalescent phases of COVID-19. The material from the prospective study consisted of cDNA or gDNA derived from T cells, B-cell-depleted T cells, or PBMCs. A de-identified subject ID, COVID-19 status, age in years and sex were almost always included in the sample metadata. Where available, HLA class I and class II types were taken from metadata supplied by the sample provider and were not determined by assay-based typing. A freely available public database, intended as a resource for researchers studying the immune response to SARS-CoV-2, is where the repertoires were released. Subjects who had been exposed to COVID-19, were actively infected with it, or had recovered from it provided the deeply sampled blood TCRbeta repertoires that made up the dataset. Samples came from the ongoing ImmuneRACE study (first 160 participants) plus 1,254 subjects from 6 global collaborators. Summary of the overall study and its limitations: How much clinical and demographic metadata was included differed by source and by participant, and the metadata was provided uncurated.

Comments on this clone: Which antigen it targets is not known. The input lacks base qualities; no much larger clone sits a single base away.

The immunoSEQ Assay, a bias-controlled multiplex PCR, was used to amplify TCRbeta CDR3 regions from genomic DNA. In the source study's methods: The number of nucleated cells in each sample was estimated by amplification of reference gene primers within the assay. To quantify the absolute abundance of each unique TCRbeta CDR3 rearrangement, sequence reads were collapsed and filtered. Productive Simpson clonality was computed per sample as the square root of Simpson's diversity index over productive rearrangements. Entries here come from immuneACCESS through TCRdb and include only in-frame sequences with V and J called. Some clones fail to appear in such tables; in the studies checked, an unresolved V gene covers under half of the shortfall, and the cause of the remainder is unknown. The D gene and trimming were derived from the DNA, and the V and J assignments and clone size from that table. Across this sample there are around 300,000 clones, with roughly 85% seen only once. 2.5% of the sample rests with the top ten.

Participants in the prospective study were aged roughly 18 to 89 years, lived in more than 20 United States geographic areas, and enrolled through a virtual design. In the prospective study, participants were assigned to cohorts based on the clinical history participants reported in a screening survey and a study questionnaire. ImmuneRACE Cohort 3 recovered participants were defined by two consecutive negative NP/OP PCR tests, healthcare professional clearance, or symptom resolution. In the prospective study, whole blood, serum and a nasopharyngeal or oropharyngeal swab were collected from each participant by mobile phlebotomists. Over a roughly 2-month period, participants in the prospective study had the option of providing additional blood draws and questionnaires. Prospective study blood samples were shipped either frozen or at room temperature before DNA extraction. The CDR3 has 17 amino acids, counting the end cysteine and phenylalanine. The CDR3 DNA has 51 bases and is translated from base 1. From V the trimming removes 4 bases and from J it removes 4 bases, while the gene matches leave 14 bases of the junction unaccounted for. The germline V gene (reference sequence) specifies SGHKS as CDR1 and YYEKEE as CDR2.

The chain employs TRBV5-5 and TRBJ1-5, and TRBD1 matches 7 of the central bases. Material: PBMCs or T cells enriched from blood (not recorded which). The receptor was derived from a woman in her fifties or sixties who had recovered from COVID-19. The DNA is as follows: TGTGCCAGCAGCCTACAACACCGCACAGGGGCTAATCAGCCCCAGCATTTT. Translated, this is CASSLQHRTGANQPQHF.